This T cell receptor beta chain emerged from a study of monozygotic twins with inflammatory bowel disease. The cDNA of both the TCRalpha and TCRbeta chains was subjected to two nested PCRs of around 16 and 10 cycles. From its re-call of the 5' RACE reads, TCRdb lists each CDR3 protein once, without DNA. The sample data list 200,000 to 250,000 distinct CDR3 sequences. Findings and limits, study-wide: IBD patients had lower TCRbeta diversity (inverse Simpson) than healthy co-twins.

The germline V gene encodes CDR1 SQVTM and CDR2 ANQGSEA. The CDR3 spans 13 residues. As for this clonotype: Its antigen is still unknown.

The source material was blood. The clonotype comes from a human donor with ulcerative colitis or Crohn's disease, or a healthy co-twin of an affected twin (not recorded which). This rearrangement joins TRBV29-1 to TRBJ1-1; the TCRdb call, TRBD1, lacks DNA for checking. CDR3 region: CSGRGTGRAEAFF.